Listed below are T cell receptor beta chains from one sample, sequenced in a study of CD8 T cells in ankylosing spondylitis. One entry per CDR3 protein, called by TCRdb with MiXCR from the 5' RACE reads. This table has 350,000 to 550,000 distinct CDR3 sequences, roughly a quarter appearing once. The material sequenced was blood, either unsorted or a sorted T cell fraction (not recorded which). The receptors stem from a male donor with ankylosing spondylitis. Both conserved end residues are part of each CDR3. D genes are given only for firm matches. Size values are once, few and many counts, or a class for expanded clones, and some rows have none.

TGTGCCAGCAGTGGGCAATCGGGACGCTTTTATTCACCCCTCCACTTT | CASSGQSGRFYSPLHF | . | TRBJ1-6 | TRBV2 | .
TGTGCCAGCAGTTACCAGACACAGGACTTCTTT | CASSYQTQDFF | . | TRBJ1-1 | TRBV6-6 | .
TGCAGTGCGCCCATCCGGACAGGGGGCTATGGCTACACCTTC | CSAPIRTGGYGYTF | . | TRBJ1-2 | TRBV20-1 | TRBD1
TGTGCCAGCAGTTTATCCGGGTACTCCTACGAGCAGTACTTC | CASSLSGYSYEQYF | . | TRBJ2-7 | TRBV27 | .
TGTGCCAGCAGAATAATAGGGGCCGAAAAACTGTTTTTT | CASRIIGAEKLFF | . | TRBJ1-4 | TRBV12-3/TRBV12-4 | .
TGCAGTGCCCGTACCGGGTCGCGGGCGAACACCGGGGAGCTGTTTTTT | CSARTGSRANTGELFF | . | TRBJ2-2 | TRBV20-1 | .
TGTGCCAGCAGCCAAAGGGATTCACCCCTCCACTTT | CASSQRDSPLHF | few | TRBJ1-6 | TRBV3-1 | .
TGTGCCATCAGTGGGGGGGACGATCAGCCCCAGCATTTT | CAISGGDDQPQHF | many | TRBJ1-5 | TRBV10-3 | .
TGTGCCAGCAGCCAAACAGGACAAACTGAAGCTTTCTTT | CASSQTGQTEAFF | few | TRBJ1-1 | TRBV3-1 | .
TGCGCCAGCAGCGCGGACAGGGTCTCTTACAATGAGCAGTTCTTC | CASSADRVSYNEQFF | . | TRBJ2-1 | TRBV5-1 | TRBD1
TGCAGTGCTAGAGACAGGGGAAGCACAGATACGCAGTATTTT | CSARDRGSTDTQYF | few | TRBJ2-3 | TRBV20-1 | .
TGTGCCACCAGCAGAGGGGGAAATGAGCAGTTCTTC | CATSRGGNEQFF | . | TRBJ2-1 | TRBV15 | .
TGTGCCAGCAGCTCCACTCTAGCGCCGCAGTTCTTC | CASSSTLAPQFF | few | TRBJ2-1 | TRBV7-9 | .
TGTGCCAGGTCCGGGTTCTCTGGAAACACCATATATTTT | CARSGFSGNTIYF | few | TRBJ1-3 | TRBV7-9 | .
TGTGCCAGCAGCCCAATGGGACAGCCGAACACTGAAGCTTTCTTT | CASSPMGQPNTEAFF | . | TRBJ1-1 | TRBV5-5 | TRBD1
TGCAGTGCTAGGGTGCGGGAAATCTCCTACAATGAGCAGTTCTTC | CSARVREISYNEQFF | few | TRBJ2-1 | TRBV20-1 | .
TGTGCCAGCAGCCAAGGTAGGGGCAATCAGCCCCAGCATTTT | CASSQGRGNQPQHF | few | TRBJ1-5 | TRBV3-1 | .
TGTGCCACCAAAGGGGCAGGGGGACATATGAACACTGAAGCTTTCTTT | CATKGAGGHMNTEAFF | . | TRBJ1-1 | TRBV19 | TRBD1
TGTGCCAGCAGCTCGATCCCGGGACAGGGAGGCCCCGGGGAGCTGTTTTTT | CASSSIPGQGGPGELFF | few | TRBJ2-2 | TRBV11-3 | TRBD1
TGTGCCAGCAGCGGTTATGCGTGGGGCACCGGGGAGCTGTTTTTT | CASSGYAWGTGELFF | few | TRBJ2-2 | TRBV6-1 | .
TGTGCCAGCAGCCAGTCAGGGGGCGATCCAACTGAAGCTTTCTTT | CASSQSGGDPTEAFF | few | TRBJ1-1 | TRBV4-2 | TRBD1
TGTGCCAGCAGACCGGGGGGGCATAATTCACCCCTCCACTTT | CASRPGGHNSPLHF | . | TRBJ1-6 | TRBV12-3/TRBV12-4 | .
TGTGCCAGCAGCTTGGACAGGGAATATGGCTACACCTTC | CASSLDREYGYTF | . | TRBJ1-2 | TRBV27 | TRBD1
TGCAGCGCCACCACCCCGGAGGAGCCAGATACGCAGTATTTT | CSATTPEEPDTQYF | . | TRBJ2-3 | TRBV29-1 | .
TGCGCCAGCAGCCCGCAAAACCTCAATGAGCAGTTCTTC | CASSPQNLNEQFF | few | TRBJ2-1 | TRBV5-1 | .
TGCAGTGCGGCACCGTCGAAGGTCTACGAGCAGTACTTC | CSAAPSKVYEQYF | few | TRBJ2-7 | TRBV20-1 | .
TGTGCCAGCAGTTTCCGTCAGGGGCAGCCCCAGCATTTT | CASSFRQGQPQHF | once | TRBJ1-5 | TRBV12-3/TRBV12-4 | .
TGCGCCAGCAGACCGACAGCGGACTACGAGCAGTACTTC | CASRPTADYEQYF | . | TRBJ2-7 | TRBV5-1 | .
TGTGCCAGCAGCTTCGGGGCGGCCGGGGAGCTGTTTTTT | CASSFGAAGELFF | . | TRBJ2-2 | TRBV7-2 | .
TGTGCCACCAGTGACAATAGAGCCTCTGGGGCCAACGTCCTGACTTTC | CATSDNRASGANVLTF | few | TRBJ2-6 | TRBV24-1 | .
TGTGCCAGCAGCAACCGAGGGGTAGACACTGAAGCTTTCTTT | CASSNRGVDTEAFF | few | TRBJ1-1 | TRBV12-3/TRBV12-4 | .